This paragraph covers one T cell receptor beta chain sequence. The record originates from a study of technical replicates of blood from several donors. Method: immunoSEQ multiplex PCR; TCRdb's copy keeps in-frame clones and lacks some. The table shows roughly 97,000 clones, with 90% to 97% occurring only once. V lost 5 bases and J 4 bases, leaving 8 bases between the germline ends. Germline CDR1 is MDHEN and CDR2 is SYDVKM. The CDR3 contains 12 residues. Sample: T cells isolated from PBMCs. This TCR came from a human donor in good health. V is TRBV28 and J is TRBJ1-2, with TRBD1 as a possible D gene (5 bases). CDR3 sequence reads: CASSTGLYGYTF. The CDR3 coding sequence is TGTGCCAGCAGTACAGGCCTCTATGGCTACACCTTC.